Following are 16 T cell receptor beta chains from one sample sequenced in a study of regulatory T cells in long-lasting Graves disease. Both iRepertoire HTBI primers and Arm-PCR of CDR3 regions were used to build the TCR beta libraries. TCRdb reanalysed the multiplex PCR reads using MiXCR and keeps one entry per CDR3 protein. The table includes under 450,000 distinct CDR3 sequences, 12% detected once. The sample's time point: newly diagnosed GD, antithyroid drugs for less than 3 months. The TCR library used RNA extracted from PBMCs. The sample also formed part of further work on T cells in Graves' hyperthyroidism and ophthalmopathy.

The source was peripheral blood mononuclear cells (PBMCs), collected at new diagnosis, from a patient treated with antithyroid drugs. These receptors were collected from a woman under 30 with Graves disease.

This clonotype was detected only a few times. This chain uses TRBV5-5 with TRBJ1-2; D not resolved. The CDR3 runs to 13 residues. V shed 1 base and J shed 4 bases, with 8 bases lying between them. Germline V gene sequence: CDR1 SGHKS, CDR2 YYEKEE (reference sequence). The CDR3 spells CASSLQQIYGYTF. The CDR3 DNA is TGTGCCAGCAGCTTGCAACAGATCTATGGCTACACCTTC.

V usage is TRBV19 and J usage is TRBJ1-2; D gene unclear. Trimming took off 2 bases at V and 2 bases at J, with 9 bases between the two ends. The germline V gene encodes CDR1 LNHDA and CDR2 SQIVND (reference sequence). This CDR3 has 14 residues. Written as DNA, the CDR3 is TGTGCCAGTAGTATAATAGCTGCAAACTATGGCTACACCTTC. It translates to CASSIIAANYGYTF. Complete variable domain (other parts from reference TRBV19 and TRBJ1-2): DGGITQSPKYLFRKEGQNVTLSCEQNLNHDAMYWYRQDPGQGLRLIYYSQIVNDFQKGDIAEGYSVSREKKESFPLTVTSAQKNPTAFYLCASSIIAANYGYTFGSGTRLTVV.

The chain combines TRBV12-3 or TRBV12-4 with TRBJ1-1; D is unresolved. This CDR3 contains 15 residues. Trimming shortened V by 7 bases and J by 0 bases, and 15 bases separated the two germline ends. The CDR3 region has the DNA TGTGCCAGCACCCCTTCAAGGGCGATGAACACTGAAGCTTTCTTT. Amino acids: CASTPSRAMNTEAFF.

The chain is built from TRBV27 and TRBJ2-7, with a tentative D call TRBD1 (5 bases). Trimming took off 7 bases at V and 3 bases at J, with 13 bases between the two ends. This CDR3 is built from 13 residues. Germline values: CDR1 MNHEY, CDR2 SMNVEV (reference sequence). The CDR3 region is CASTGSGYYEQYF. In DNA form, the CDR3 reads TGTGCCAGCACAGGGTCAGGCTACTACGAGCAGTACTTC.

This clonotype was observed many times. The chain employs TRBV5-5 and TRBJ2-3, with a possible D match to TRBD2 (7 bases). CDR1 is SGHKS, CDR2 YYEKEE, per germline (reference sequence). CDR3 length: 17 amino acids. The V and J ends lost 4 bases and 1 base respectively, with 19 bases between them. Here the CDR3 DNA reads TGTGCCAGCAGCCTCCCTATAGGGGGGGCGGGCACAGATACGCAGTATTTT. Translation gives CASSLPIGGAGTDTQYF.

V and J are TRBV12-3 or TRBV12-4 and TRBJ1-1; D gene uncertain. This CDR3 spans 14 amino acids. V lost 0 bases and J 4 bases, leaving 9 bases between the germline ends. The CDR3 protein is CASSLARLGTEAFF. Here the CDR3 DNA reads TGTGCCAGCAGTTTAGCGCGTTTGGGCACTGAAGCTTTCTTT.

On this clonotype: Since a much larger clone is just one base distant, this may be a read error. The chain uses TRBV18 and TRBJ1-1; possible D gene TRBD1, 6 bases. Deletions cut 4 bases from V and 12 bases from J, with 21 bases between. CDR1 and CDR2 (germline): KGHSH, LQKENI. CDR3 length: 14 amino acids. In nucleotides, the CDR3 is TGTGCCAGCTCACTCCGTACGGACAGTTACTCGTCTTTCTTT. Protein: CASSLRTDSYSSFF.

This clonotype was picked up one time. A much larger clone differs from this one at a single base, so this may be a read error. V is TRBV5-5 and J is TRBJ1-2; maybe TRBD1 (5 bases). V shed 0 bases and J shed 3 bases, with 18 bases lying between them. This CDR3 contains 17 residues. CDR1 SGHKS and CDR2 YYEKEE come from the germline V gene (reference sequence). The CDR3 protein is CASSLAAGLELDYGYTF. CDR3 bases: TGTGCCAGCAGCTTGGCTGCAGGGTTAGAGCTTGACTATGGCTACACCTTC.

This clonotype has at least ten counts. The rearrangement uses TRBV10-2 and TRBJ1-1; tentatively, D is TRBD1 (6 bases). Germline loops: CDR1 WSHSY, CDR2 SAAADI. The CDR3 has 14 residues. V was cut by 2 bases and J by 3 bases, with 10 bases left in between. The CDR3 spells CASSEVGGDTEAFF. CDR3 sequence (DNA): TGCGCCAGCAGTGAGGTAGGGGGGGACACTGAAGCTTTCTTT.

This clonotype occurred many times. The chain recombines TRBV12-3 or TRBV12-4 with TRBJ1-1, with D possibly matching TRBD1 (6 bases). This CDR3 spans 15 amino acids. Trimming removed 6 bases at V and 0 bases at J, with 14 bases between. CDR3 loop: CASRVKGGLNTEAFF. For the CDR3, the DNA is TGTGCCAGCAGGGTAAAGGGGGGCTTGAACACTGAAGCTTTCTTT.

The table lists this clonotype with many counts. A junction end diverges from the germline sequence, so it may reflect a read error. The gene calls are TRBV3-1 and TRBJ2-2; 9 bases line up with TRBD2. This CDR3 comprises 17 residues. Germline V CDR1 and CDR2: LGHDT, YNNKEL (reference sequence). The CDR3 region is CASSQGSSGRSPGELFF. The CDR3 nucleotides are TGTGCCAGCAGTCAAGGGAGTAGCGGGAGAAGCCCCGGGGAGCTGTTTTTT.

This clonotype was recorded many times. The chain carries TRBV20-1 and TRBJ1-4, with D perhaps matching TRBD1 (5 bases). Trimming took 7 bases from V and 7 from J, leaving 16 bases between them. The CDR3 extends over 13 amino acids. Germline values: CDR1 DFQATT, CDR2 SNEGSKA (reference sequence). The CDR3: CSGARDFGEKLFF. The DNA for the CDR3 is TGCAGTGGCGCCCGGGACTTCGGTGAAAAACTGTTTTTT.

This clonotype was seen many times. The CDR3 coding sequence is TGTGCCAGCAGTCCCTACGGACAGGGAATTGGTCAGCCCCAGCATTTT. It codes for CASSPYGQGIGQPQHF. The rearrangement uses TRBV28 and TRBJ1-5; 8 bases fit TRBD1. This CDR3 contains 16 residues. The V gene end was trimmed by 5 bases and the J gene end by 6 bases; junction bases not matched to a gene: 12. Germline V lookup: CDR1 MDHEN, CDR2 SYDVKM. Full variable domain (missing parts from reference TRBV28 and TRBJ1-5): DVKVTQSSRYLVKRTGEKVFLECVQDMDHENMFWYRQDPGLGLRLIYFSYDVKMKEKGDIPEGYSVSREKKERFSLILESASTNQTSMYLCASSPYGQGIGQPQHFGDGTRLSIL.

The table lists this clonotype with many counts. The J gene is TRBJ1-5, the V gene TRBV2; weak D call: TRBD1 (5 bases). CDR1 SNHLY and CDR2 FYNNEI come from the germline V gene. The CDR3 consists of 14 residues. V lost 1 base and J lost 3, with 7 bases in between. CDR3 sequence reads: CASSEEGTNQPQHF. DNA for the CDR3: TGTGCCAGCAGTGAAGAAGGGACCAATCAGCCCCAGCATTTT.

The table lists this clonotype with many counts. This sequence joins TRBV12-3 or TRBV12-4 and TRBJ2-6; a possible D gene is TRBD1 (6 bases). The CDR3 runs to 15 residues. V was pared by 6 bases and J by 4 bases, with 13 bases between. The CDR3 bases are TGTGCCAGCAGCAAAACAGGGACCGGGGCCAACGTCCTGACTTTC. This codes for CASSKTGTGANVLTF.

The genes are TRBV25-1 and TRBJ1-2; 7 bases are a match to TRBD1. The CDR3 consists of 14 residues. Germline CDR1 MGHDK, CDR2 SYGVNS. Losses at the gene ends were 5 bases for V and 3 bases for J; bases not matched to a gene: 6. The CDR3 sequence is CASSRGHGYYGYTF. CDR3 nucleotides: TGTGCCAGCAGTAGGGGGCACGGCTACTATGGCTACACCTTC.